This TCR beta chain is drawn from a study of shared clonotypes between healthy human individuals. Looking at the study overall: The plates for each donor numbered three CD4 naive, three CD4 memory, two CD8 naive and one CD8 memory.

The germline gives CDR1 PRHDT, CDR2 FYEKMQ (reference sequence). Losses at the gene ends were 2 bases for V and 5 bases for J; bases not matched to a gene: 11. CDR3 length: 17 amino acids. Sequencing used immunoSEQ multiplex PCR; TCRdb keeps in-frame clones, though not all of them. Altogether around 700,000 clones are present, approximately 75% being singletons, with the ten largest covering approximately 1.8%. Input material: memory CD4+ T cells sorted from blood. Indicated subset: CD45RA-negative fraction. The origin of this receptor is a woman aged 25-40 years in good health. The chain links TRBV13 to TRBJ2-1; the match to TRBD1 covers 8 bases. The CDR3 region is CASSLSTGWDRNNEQFF. The DNA for the CDR3 is TGTGCCAGCAGCTTAAGCACTGGTTGGGACAGGAACAATGAGCAGTTCTTC.